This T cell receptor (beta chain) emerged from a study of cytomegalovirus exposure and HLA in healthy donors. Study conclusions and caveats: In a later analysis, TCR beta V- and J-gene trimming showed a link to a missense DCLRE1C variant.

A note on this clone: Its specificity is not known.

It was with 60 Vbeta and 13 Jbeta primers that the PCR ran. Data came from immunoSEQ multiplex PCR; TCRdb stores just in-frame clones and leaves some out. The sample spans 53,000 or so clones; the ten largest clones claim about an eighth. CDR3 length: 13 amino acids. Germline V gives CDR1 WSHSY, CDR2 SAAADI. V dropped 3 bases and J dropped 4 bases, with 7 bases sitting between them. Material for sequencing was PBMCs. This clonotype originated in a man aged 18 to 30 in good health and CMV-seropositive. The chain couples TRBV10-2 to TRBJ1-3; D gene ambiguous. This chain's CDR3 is CASSESVGNTIYF. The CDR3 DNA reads TGCGCCAGCAGTGAATCGGTGGGAAACACCATATATTTT.